The next 29 T cell receptor beta chains were all read from a single sample in a study of blood T cell repertoires in COVID-19. Assay used: immunoSEQ multiplex PCR; TCRdb lists only in-frame clones, some missing. Among under 300,000 clones listed, around 87% were seen once. The sample consisted of peripheral blood. The receptors were gathered from an older woman with active or convalescent COVID-19.

This chain links TRBV5-8 with TRBJ2-7, with TRBD1 identical over 9 bases. Trimming at V came to 4 bases and at J to 2 bases, leaving 13 bases not matched to a gene. Germline-derived CDR1 and CDR2 are SGHTS and YDEGEE. This CDR3 region has 17 residues. The CDR3 nucleotides read TGTGCCAGCAGCCGTTTCACAGGGGGCCCCGCTCCCTACGAGCAGTACTTC. Protein sequence: CASSRFTGGPAPYEQYF.

This chain links TRBV27 with TRBJ2-7, with a possible D match to TRBD2 (7 bases). Germline CDR1 reads MNHEY; CDR2 reads SMNVEV (reference sequence). The V end lost 3 bases, the J end lost 6 bases, and 12 bases lay between the germline ends. The CDR3 sequence is 13 residues long. CDR3 sequence: CASSLRGGFEQYF. In DNA form, the CDR3 reads TGTGCCAGCAGTTTGAGGGGGGGCTTCGAGCAGTACTTC.

Only one count was recorded for this clone. The V gene is TRBV2, the J gene TRBJ1-6, with D unclear. Germline V gives CDR1 SNHLY, CDR2 FYNNEI. The CDR3 extends over 16 amino acids. Trimming stripped 5 bases from V and 9 bases from J, with 20 bases between. CDR3 residues: CASSQLEVIEASPLHF. In DNA, the CDR3 is TGTGCCAGCAGTCAATTGGAGGTAATAGAGGCTTCACCCCTCCACTTT.

The chain uses TRBV19 and TRBJ2-5; 8 bases fit TRBD2. Germline CDR1 and CDR2: LNHDA and SQIVND (reference sequence). CDR3 size: 15 residues. V shed 8 bases, J shed 9 bases, and the junction held 17 bases outside the gene matches. CDR3 sequence (DNA): TGTGCCAGTCGCGGGGGGTGGGACTCCAAGGGGGCCCAGTACTTC. It encodes CASRGGWDSKGAQYF.

CDR3 DNA: TGTGCCACCCTTAGTGGGGGGATCTATGGCTACACCTTC. This gives the protein CATLSGGIYGYTF. V and J are TRBV6-5 and TRBJ1-2, with D perhaps matching TRBD1 (5 bases). V gave up 10 bases and J gave up 4 bases, with 16 bases separating them. CDR1 is MNHEY and CDR2 is SVGAGI in the germline V gene. The CDR3 extends over 13 amino acids.

The J gene is TRBJ1-6, the V gene TRBV7-6, with D possibly being TRBD1 (5 bases). Germline V gives CDR1 SGHVS, CDR2 FNYEAQ. Between the trimmed V and J ends, which lost 2 bases and 9 bases, there was a span of 14 bases. The CDR3 contains 15 residues. The CDR3 loop reads CASSLSWQGASPLHF. In DNA, the CDR3 is TGTGCCAGCAGCTTATCGTGGCAGGGTGCTTCACCCCTCCACTTT.

In its sample, this clone was seen once. The rearrangement joins TRBV12-3 or TRBV12-4 to TRBJ1-5, with a possible D match to TRBD1 (5 bases). CDR3 length: 11 amino acids. V shed 2 bases and J shed 9 bases, with 5 bases lying between them. CDR3 DNA sequence: TGTGCCAGCAGTTTAAGGGGGCCCCAGCATTTT. This translates into CASSLRGPQHF.

The rearrangement links TRBV9 to TRBJ2-1; 7 positions match TRBD2. The CDR3 is made up of 14 amino acids. J gave up 10 bases and V 2 bases, and 9 bases lay outside the gene matches. CDR1 is SGDLS and CDR2 is YYNGEE in the germline V gene. The CDR3 region is CASSVRTRSGEQFF. The CDR3 DNA is TGTGCCAGCAGCGTCCGGACTAGATCGGGCGAGCAGTTCTTC.

The chain employs TRBV4-3 and TRBJ1-1, with 9 bases matching TRBD1. CDR3 size: 17 residues. Germline V gene lookup returns CDR1 LGHNA and CDR2 YSLEER. The V and J ends lost 0 bases and 5 bases, in that order; junction bases with no gene match: 10. In DNA, the CDR3 is TGCGCCAGCAGCCAAGATCTGTTAGGACAGGGGTTTACTGAAGCTTTCTTT. Translated, it gives CASSQDLLGQGFTEAFF.

The V call is TRBV5-4, the J call TRBJ2-7; 9 bases match TRBD1. Germline lookup yields CDR1 SGHNT and CDR2 YYREEE (reference sequence). Trimming at V came to 4 bases and at J to 6 bases, leaving 14 bases not matched to a gene. The CDR3 length is 16 residues. CDR3 nucleotide sequence: TGTGCCAGCAGCCGCGTGAGGGGACAGGGAACGTCCGAGCAGTACTTC. This encodes CASSRVRGQGTSEQYF.

The V and J genes are TRBV5-6 and TRBJ2-7, with TRBD2 identical over 7 bases. Germline assignment: CDR1 SGHDT and CDR2 YYEEEE. V dropped 4 bases and J dropped 0; count of bases not matched to a gene: 7. The CDR3 loop spans 15 amino acids. The CDR3 DNA follows: TGTGCCAGCAGCCTGGCGGGGGTCCCCTCCTACGAGCAGTACTTC. Protein sequence: CASSLAGVPSYEQYF.

V and J are TRBV19 and TRBJ1-3, with D hard to call. The V end lost 5 bases, the J end lost 1 base, and 12 bases lay between the germline ends. The CDR3 loop spans 15 amino acids. Germline V gene lookup returns CDR1 LNHDA and CDR2 SQIVND (reference sequence). The CDR3 here is CASSPQTKSGNTIYF. The CDR3 DNA follows: TGTGCCAGTAGTCCCCAGACAAAATCTGGAAACACCATATATTTT.

The chain couples TRBV7-2 to TRBJ1-2; D ambiguous. V dropped 2 bases and J dropped 2 bases, with 15 bases sitting between them. The CDR3 has 16 amino acids. Germline V gives CDR1 SGHTA, CDR2 FQGNSA. The CDR3 DNA is TGTGCCAGCAGCTTATGGGCGGAGGCCTCGAACTATGGCTACACCTTC. Translating gives CASSLWAEASNYGYTF.

This chain connects TRBV9 to TRBJ1-1; the D gene is possibly TRBD1 (5 bases). This CDR3 comprises 15 residues. Trimming left V 0 bases short and J 4 bases short, with 13 bases between. Per germline, CDR1 SGDLS and CDR2 YYNGEE. The CDR3 nucleotides read TGTGCCAGCAGCGTAGGCCCAGGGAAAGGCACTGAAGCTTTCTTT. It encodes CASSVGPGKGTEAFF.

The chain couples TRBV5-6 to TRBJ2-7; D is perhaps TRBD2 (6 bases). The V gene lost 7 bases and the J gene lost 3 bases, with 11 bases spanning the gap. This CDR3 contains 12 residues. Germline assignment: CDR1 SGHDT and CDR2 YYEEEE. This CDR3 reads CASVRGGYEQYF. CDR3 coding DNA: TGTGCCAGCGTACGGGGAGGCTACGAGCAGTACTTC.

The chain has TRBV10-1 and TRBJ2-3; possible D gene TRBD2, 7 bases. CDR3 length: 15 residues. The germline V and J ends were trimmed by 2 bases and 0 bases, with 9 bases remaining between them. Germline CDR1 reads WNHNN; CDR2 reads SYGVQD (reference sequence). The CDR3 nucleotides are TGCGCCAGCAGTGAGGGGGGGGCTAGCACAGATACGCAGTATTTT. It codes for CASSEGGASTDTQYF.

This clone was seen once. The chain is built from TRBV7-9 and TRBJ2-5; perhaps TRBD2 as D (6 bases). The germline V gene has CDR1 SEHNR and CDR2 FQNEAQ (reference sequence). V lost 5 bases, J lost 5 bases, and 12 bases lay in between. The CDR3 has 13 amino acids. The CDR3 sequence is CASSQTSPETQYF. CDR3 nucleotides: TGTGCCAGCAGCCAAACTAGCCCCGAGACCCAGTACTTC.

The CDR3 spells CASSLGGSDNYGYTF. CDR3 sequence (DNA): TGCGCCAGCAGCCTAGGAGGGTCCGATAACTATGGCTACACCTTC. The V call is TRBV5-1, the J call TRBJ1-2; no definite D call. V was shortened by 4 bases and J by 1 base, with 14 bases between the two germline ends. Per the germline V gene, CDR1 is SGHRS and CDR2 is YFSETQ. The CDR3 has 15 residues.

This clone has a single count. The J gene is TRBJ1-5, the V gene TRBV19; tentative D call: TRBD1 (6 bases). Per the germline V gene, CDR1 is LNHDA and CDR2 is SQIVND (reference sequence). The germline V and J ends were trimmed by 6 bases and 0 bases, with 15 bases remaining between them. This CDR3 is 16 amino acids long. The CDR3 protein is CASSNLGTRSNQPQHF. The CDR3 nucleotides are TGTGCCAGTAGCAACCTTGGGACACGTAGCAATCAGCCCCAGCATTTT. The full variable domain, its missing parts supplied by reference TRBV19 and TRBJ1-5, is DGGITQSPKYLFRKEGQNVTLSCEQNLNHDAMYWYRQDPGQGLRLIYYSQIVNDFQKGDIAEGYSVSREKKESFPLTVTSAQKNPTAFYLCASSNLGTRSNQPQHFGDGTRLSIL.

The genes are TRBV18 and TRBJ2-1; unclear D gene. The CDR3 is 15 residues long. CDR1 is KGHSH, CDR2 LQKENI, per germline. The V and J ends lost 3 bases and 2 bases respectively, with 11 bases between them. The CDR3: CASSPGSLAYNEQFF. In nucleotides, the CDR3 is TGTGCCAGCTCACCCGGGTCCCTCGCCTACAATGAGCAGTTCTTC.

The rearrangement links TRBV18 to TRBJ1-2, with D unclear. The CDR3 length is 14 residues. V lost 2 bases and J 3 bases, leaving 10 bases between the germline ends. The germline CDR1 and CDR2 sequences are KGHSH and LQKENI. The DNA of the CDR3 is TGTGCCAGCTCACCAGCAGCGGGCGACTATGGCTACACCTTC. It specifies CASSPAAGDYGYTF.

This clone showed up just once. The V and J genes are TRBV5-4 and TRBJ2-7; TRBD1 aligns across 11 bases. The J segment lost 5 bases and the V segment lost 4 bases, leaving 5 bases of the junction unmatched. Per germline, CDR1 SGHNT and CDR2 YYREEE (reference sequence). CDR3 size: 14 residues. The CDR3 DNA reads as TGTGCCAGCAGCAAGGACAGGGGGCTCCACGAGCAGTACTTC. It encodes CASSKDRGLHEQYF.

This sequence joins TRBV7-6 and TRBJ1-6; D is ambiguous. The CDR3 is 15 residues long. The germline V and J ends were trimmed by 1 base and 8 bases, with 12 bases remaining between them. Germline CDR1 reads SGHVS; CDR2 reads FNYEAQ. The DNA of the CDR3 is TGTGCCAGCAGCTTAGATGGAAGGAGGGATTCACCCCTCCACTTT. Protein sequence: CASSLDGRRDSPLHF.

The V and J genes are TRBV7-9 and TRBJ1-1, with unresolved D. V was trimmed by 3 bases and J by 10 bases, leaving 9 bases between them. CDR1 is SEHNR, CDR2 FQNEAQ, per germline (reference sequence). The CDR3 sequence is 11 residues long. The CDR3 nucleotides read TGTGCCAGCAGCTTGGGCCTGGGAGCTTTCTTT. Encoded protein: CASSLGLGAFF.

The chain links TRBV24-1 to TRBJ2-1, with 9 bases fitting TRBD2. Germline V gene lookup returns CDR1 KGHDR and CDR2 SFDVKD. The V and J ends lost 5 bases and 8 bases, in that order; junction bases with no gene match: 6. The CDR3 length is 14 residues. CDR3 DNA sequence: TGTGCCACCAGTGGCCGCGGGGGGGCCGATGAGCAGTTCTTC. It yields the protein CATSGRGGADEQFF.

The gene calls are TRBV28 and TRBJ1-1; 8 bases are shared with TRBD1. This CDR3 spans 16 amino acids. The V gene end was trimmed by 5 bases and the J gene end by 4 bases; junction bases not matched to a gene: 12. Germline V gene data show CDR1 as MDHEN and CDR2 as SYDVKM. The DNA of the CDR3 is TGTGCCAGCAGTCTACTTCCAGGGGGCATTCGCACTGAAGCTTTCTTT. It codes for CASSLLPGGIRTEAFF.

This chain links TRBV5-4 with TRBJ2-7; TRBD1 matches at 7 bases. V trimming: 4 bases; J trimming: 0 bases; junction bases outside the gene matches: 7. There are 15 residues in the CDR3. Germline CDR1 SGHNT, CDR2 YYREEE (reference sequence). CDR3 nucleotides: TGTGCCAGCAGCCAAAGACAGGGCCCCTCCTACGAGCAGTACTTC. This sequence encodes CASSQRQGPSYEQYF.

V is TRBV7-3 and J is TRBJ1-4; D is uncertain. The CDR3 runs to 13 residues. The V end lost 7 bases, the J end lost 7 bases, and 13 bases lay between the germline ends. The germline V gene has CDR1 SGHTA and CDR2 FQGTGA. CDR3 sequence: CASTALAGEKLFF. In DNA, the CDR3 is TGTGCCAGCACCGCCTTGGCGGGTGAAAAACTGTTTTTT.

The V call is TRBV29-1, the J call TRBJ1-5; D is uncertain. Germline V gives CDR1 SQVTM, CDR2 ANQGSEA. V lost 7 bases, J lost 3 bases, and 10 bases lay in between. The CDR3 runs to 12 residues. The DNA for the CDR3 is TGCAGCGCCGGGGATCTCAATCAGCCCCAGCATTTT. Translating it yields CSAGDLNQPQHF. Filled out from reference TRBV29-1 and TRBJ1-5, the complete variable domain reads SAVISQKPSRDICQRGTSLTIQCQVDSQVTMMFWYRQQPGQSLTLIATANQGSEATYESGFVIDKFPISRPNLTFSTLTVSNMSPEDSSIYLCSAGDLNQPQHFGDGTRLSIL.